This T cell receptor (beta chain) comes out of a study of blood T cell repertoires in COVID-19. Repertoires were generated with immunoSEQ multiplex PCR, while TCRdb's copy carries only in-frame clones and drops some. This repertoire shows hundreds of thousands of clones, approximately 90% found once; its top ten account for approximately 4.3%. CDR1 and CDR2 (germline): SGHNT, YYREEE (reference sequence). Trimming pared 4 bases from V and 0 bases from J, leaving 5 bases between. The CDR3 covers 13 residues. The chain employs TRBV5-4 and TRBJ1-3; D uncertain. Sample: peripheral blood. This TCR was recovered from a woman under 40 with acute or convalescent COVID-19. CDR3 bases: TGTGCCAGCAGCCCAGACTCTGGAAACACCATATATTTT. Protein: CASSPDSGNTIYF.